Sequencing of this T cell receptor (beta chain) was carried out in a study of shared clonotypes between healthy human individuals (TCRdb year 2020). Looking at the study overall: The cohort included a few men and two women between 18 and 49 years of age. Blood TCR repertoires of about five healthy adults were deeply sequenced to estimate repertoire size and the extent of clonotype sharing between individuals. Between about 0.94 and 8.9 billion PBMCs per donor were obtained by leukapheresis. To increase sequencing depth and limit assay-specific biases, different laboratories used diverse techniques to prepare libraries and sequence TCR repertoires.

Healthy HIV-negative adults with no recently reported acute infections or vaccinations were included as donors. All donors were Caucasian adults living in Nashville, Tennessee, USA. For unsorted samples, about 90 million PBMCs were counted, and genomic DNA was extracted using the QIAamp DNA Blood Mini kit. Blood was collected by leukapheresis, and PBMCs were isolated by Ficoll-Histopaque density gradient centrifugation and then cryopreserved in liquid nitrogen vapor phase. What the research found in general, with its limitations: Because the study included a small number of donors, the genetic and exposure-history diversity represented was limited. Sampling was restricted to blood, and TCR repertoires in tissues likely differ from the TCR repertoires found in blood. Pairwise subsampling indicated that sequencing depth was expected to affect the degree of clonotype sharing among donors.

Spanning cysteine to phenylalanine, the CDR3 consists of 16 amino acids. The CDR3 DNA has 48 bases and is translated from base 1. V ends up 5 bases short and J 1 base short, with an unmatched junction base count of 9. The germline V gene (reference sequence) provides CDR1 SEHNR and CDR2 FQNEAQ. TCR CDR3 regions were amplified from genomic DNA by multiplex PCR using the deep immunoSEQ assay. For each cell subset, the extracted genomic DNA was distributed evenly across all wells of several immunoSEQ 96-well plates, and each plate served as one replicate. For unsorted PBMC, each replicate PCR was loaded with about 280 ng genomic DNA, equivalent to tens of thousands of T cell genomes. Unsorted PBMC genomic DNA was sequenced across ten immunoSEQ deep assay plates. Purified libraries were measured with a Qubit 3.0 fluorometer, size-checked on a Bioanalyzer 2100, and measured again with the KAPA Library Quantification kit. Each immunoSEQ 96-well plate was sequenced on its own single-read 150-cycle Illumina NextSeq 550 flow cell. For the original study's pipeline: The immunoSEQ output contained only junctional sequences without quality scores, so filtering could not match that applied to full-length reads. Sequences were annotated with PyIR, a Python wrapper for IgBLAST v1.9, and V/J genes and CDR3 were assigned using IMGT germline references. Reads with weak V/J assignments (E-value above 1e-6), missing CDR3, stop codons, out-of-frame junctions, or ambiguous translated residues were removed. V3J clonotypes were defined as sequences sharing the same inferred V gene, J gene, and CDR3 amino acid sequence. To compute the percentage overlap between repertoires, the number of shared unique clonotypes was divided by the size of the smaller repertoire. RTK rarefaction, the Chao1 estimator, and Recon v2.1 estimates of unobserved clonotypes were used to assess repertoire richness. The immuneACCESS repertoire file appears here via TCRdb, limited to in-frame rearrangements. These files lack a portion of the clones; in checked studies, under half of the deficit traces to unresolved V genes, and the cause of the others is not known. From that table come the V and J calls and clone size; the DNA was used to work out D and trimming. Recorded for this sample are some 500,000 clones; roughly 78% of them occurred a single time. The biggest ten clones account for approximately 12% of the sample.

On this clone itself: Its antigen remains undetermined. Base qualities are not recorded, but no much larger clone differs from it by a single base.

Material for sequencing was PBMCs. The chain is assembled from TRBV7-9 and TRBJ2-3, with 7 bases matching TRBD1. This clonotype originated in a woman aged 40 to 50 in good health. Some clones in this sample may be carry-over from other donors' samples. The bases read TGTGCCAGCAGCCCTCAGACAGGGTTCGGCACAGATACGCAGTATTTT. Its amino acids are CASSPQTGFGTDTQYF.